This note documents a single T cell receptor (beta chain) sequence. Sample time point: peripheral blood 6 weeks after treatment start. Synthetic spike-ins, TCR analog templates, were added into each PCR. Data came from immunoSEQ multiplex PCR; TCRdb stores just in-frame clones and leaves some out. In the table there are some 31,000 clones, 79% of which are singletons. The data were obtained in a study of PD-L1 blockade in urothelial cancer. The clonotype originates from a man in his 70s with urothelial cancer. The specimen was PBMCs, collected around atezolizumab (anti-PD-L1) treatment.

The DNA of the CDR3 is TGCGCCAGCAGCCAGGGACTAGCGGGAGGCACAGATACGCAGTATTTT. Amino acids: CASSQGLAGGTDTQYF. V is TRBV4-1 and J is TRBJ2-3; 14 bases fit TRBD2. The V and J ends lost 3 bases and 1 base, in that order; junction bases with no gene match: 0. The CDR3 loop spans 16 amino acids. CDR1 is MGHRA and CDR2 is YSYEKL in the germline V gene.